This passage covers 27 T cell receptor beta chains from one sample sequenced in a study of patients and donors after allogeneic stem cell transplantation. TCRdb passed the RT-PCR reads through MiXCR, listing each CDR3 protein once. This table holds 160,000 or so distinct CDR3 sequences, approximately 24% found once. The sequencing sample was made of blood, either unsorted or a sorted T cell fraction (not recorded which). These receptors were obtained from a human donor who was either an allogeneic HSCT recipient or a stem cell or donor lymphocyte infusion donor (not recorded which). It is not recorded whose cells these are; they may come from a transplant donor.

This chain's CDR3 is CSARQQVNTEAFF. As DNA, the CDR3 is TGCAGTGCAAGACAGCAGGTGAACACTGAAGCTTTCTTT. This chain joins TRBV20-1 and TRBJ1-1, with a weak D call TRBD1 (5 bases). V was clipped by 6 bases and J by 0 bases, with 11 bases between them. The germline V gene has CDR1 DFQATT and CDR2 SNEGSKA (reference sequence). This CDR3 is 13 amino acids long.

The table lists this clonotype with a few counts. For the CDR3, the DNA is TGCAGCGTTGAAGAGCAGGGGTACACCGGGGAGCTGTTTTTT. Translation gives CSVEEQGYTGELFF. This chain links TRBV29-1 with TRBJ2-2; D might be TRBD1 (6 bases). Germline V gives CDR1 SQVTM, CDR2 ANQGSEA. Between the trimmed V and J ends, which lost 0 bases and 3 bases, there was a span of 8 bases. CDR3 size: 14 residues.

This chain uses TRBV6-6 with TRBJ2-7, with no clear D. Germline V gene lookup returns CDR1 MNHNY and CDR2 SVGAGI (reference sequence). Trimming shortened V by 2 bases and J by 3 bases, and 8 bases separated the two germline ends. This CDR3 comprises 13 residues. CDR3 sequence: CASSYLPIYEQYF. In DNA form, the CDR3 reads TGTGCCAGCAGTTACCTTCCCATCTACGAGCAGTACTTC.

The rearrangement joins TRBV29-1 to TRBJ1-2; 7 nucleotides match TRBD1. The ends lost 4 bases at V and 4 bases at J; junction bases unmatched: 9. Germline CDR1 and CDR2: SQVTM and ANQGSEA. The CDR3 spans 14 residues. CDR3 in DNA: TGCAGCGTTGCAGCGGACAGGAGATTCTATGGCTACACCTTC. It yields the protein CSVAADRRFYGYTF.

This clonotype was counted between two and nine times. J is TRBJ1-1 and V is TRBV5-1; 8 bases line up with TRBD1. Germline trimming cut 4 bases from V and 1 base from J; bases unmatched to any gene: 9. The germline V gene encodes CDR1 SGHRS and CDR2 YFSETQ. This CDR3 is built from 16 residues. In DNA, the CDR3 is TGCGCCAGCAGCCCCCGGGACAGGACGGAGAACACTGAAGCTTTCTTT. Its translation: CASSPRDRTENTEAFF.

The chain links TRBV7-8 to TRBJ2-5; tentatively, D is TRBD2 (5 bases). This CDR3 has 14 amino acids. In germline, CDR1 is SGHVS, CDR2 FQNEAQ. The V end was cut by 1 base, the J end by 4 bases, with 10 bases between. The DNA of the CDR3 is TGTGCCAGCAGCTTAGGCTCCCGGGGAGAGACCCAGTACTTC. Amino acid sequence: CASSLGSRGETQYF.

The CDR3 DNA is TGCGCCAGCAGTTCAGGGGTACGGTACGAGCAGTACTTC. Its translation: CASSSGVRYEQYF. This sequence joins TRBV5-1 and TRBJ2-7; D is perhaps TRBD1 (6 bases). Germline CDR1 SGHRS, CDR2 YFSETQ. Trimming left V 5 bases short and J 4 bases short, with 13 bases between. The CDR3 loop spans 13 amino acids.

This clonotype was found a few times. The V and J genes are TRBV6-6 and TRBJ1-1; D might be TRBD1 (5 bases). Trimming left V 11 bases short and J 5 bases short, with 9 bases between. Per the germline V gene, CDR1 is MNHNY and CDR2 is SVGAGI (reference sequence). The CDR3 covers 10 residues. CDR3 sequence: CAGGGTEAFF. The CDR3, as DNA: TGTGCCGGTGGGGGGACTGAAGCTTTCTTT.

The chain couples TRBV4-3 to TRBJ2-7; 9 nucleotides agree with TRBD2. The CDR3 totals 16 residues. Looked up from germline, CDR1 is LGHNA and CDR2 is YSLEER. Trimming took 3 bases from V and 2 from J; bases not matched to a gene: 8. The CDR3 is CASSHLSGSATYEQYF. For the CDR3, the DNA is TGCGCCAGCAGCCACCTTAGCGGGAGTGCCACCTACGAGCAGTACTTC.

In its sample, this clonotype was seen a few times. The rearrangement links TRBV6-5 to TRBJ2-3; 12 bases map to TRBD2. CDR3 length equals 16 residues. J was trimmed by 2 bases and V by 6 bases; bases with no gene match: 6. Germline V lookup: CDR1 MNHEY, CDR2 SVGAGI. The CDR3 loop reads CASSQGLAGYTDTQYF. Here the CDR3 DNA reads TGTGCCAGCAGCCAAGGACTAGCGGGGTACACAGATACGCAGTATTTT.

A single count supports this clonotype. This chain connects TRBV7-9 to TRBJ2-7; the match to TRBD2 covers 7 bases. The CDR3 length is 14 residues. J was trimmed by 2 bases and V by 5 bases; bases with no gene match: 6. CDR1 and CDR2 from the germline V gene are SEHNR and FQNEAQ (reference sequence). CDR3 in amino acids: CASSPWEGAYEQYF. The CDR3, as DNA: TGTGCCAGCAGCCCATGGGAGGGAGCCTACGAGCAGTACTTC.

V gene TRBV15 combines with J gene TRBJ2-4; D unclear. This CDR3 has 17 amino acids. V was cut by 2 bases and J by 6 bases, with 20 bases left in between. Germline CDR1 reads LNHNV; CDR2 reads YYDKDF (reference sequence). As DNA, the CDR3 is TGTGCCACCAGCAGACTGGGGTCGGAGTCGGGTGGAAACATTCAGTACTTC. Translation gives CATSRLGSESGGNIQYF.

This clonotype was counted a few times. The V gene is TRBV5-1, the J gene TRBJ1-3; D is unclear. Germline V lookup: CDR1 SGHRS, CDR2 YFSETQ. The V end was cut by 0 bases, the J end by 0 bases, with 10 bases between. This CDR3 has 16 amino acids. The CDR3, as DNA: TGCGCCAGCAGCTTGGGACCGACCGTCTCTGGAAACACCATATATTTT. Protein: CASSLGPTVSGNTIYF.

This clonotype was counted between two and nine times. J is TRBJ2-2 and V is TRBV3-1; 9 bases match TRBD2. CDR3 size: 17 residues. J was trimmed by 3 bases and V by 4 bases; bases with no gene match: 9. Germline CDR1 reads LGHDT; CDR2 reads YNNKEL (reference sequence). The CDR3 nucleotides are TGTGCCAGCAGCCGGTGGCGGGGGGGCCGGGACACCGGGGAGCTGTTTTTT. This translates into CASSRWRGGRDTGELFF.

The chain couples TRBV6-6 to TRBJ1-1; tentatively, D is TRBD1 (6 bases). Germline CDR1 reads MNHNY; CDR2 reads SVGAGI (reference sequence). V lost 4 bases, J lost 0 bases, and 12 bases lay in between. The CDR3 totals 15 residues. CDR3 nucleotide sequence: TGTGCCAGCAGTTGGGGGGCAGGGATGAACACTGAAGCTTTCTTT. Translation: CASSWGAGMNTEAFF.

The V gene is TRBV12-3 or TRBV12-4, the J gene TRBJ1-2; 7 nucleotides align to TRBD1. CDR3 size: 13 residues. V dropped 5 bases and J dropped 7; count of bases not matched to a gene: 7. The CDR3 sequence: CASSAGQILGYTF. The CDR3, as DNA: TGTGCCAGCAGTGCGGGACAGATCCTTGGCTACACCTTC.

The J gene is TRBJ2-1, the V gene TRBV12-3 or TRBV12-4; 9 bases match TRBD1. V was pared by 5 bases and J by 6 bases, with 11 bases of the junction left unmatched. The CDR3 sequence is 16 residues long. The CDR3 coding sequence is TGTGCCAGCAGTCCAACCGGGACAGGGAGGTTCAATGAGCAGTTCTTC. It specifies CASSPTGTGRFNEQFF.

The rearrangement uses TRBV5-1 and TRBJ2-7, with D hard to call. CDR1 and CDR2 (germline): SGHRS, YFSETQ. V was cut by 0 bases and J by 0 bases, with 10 bases left in between. This CDR3 has 15 amino acids. The CDR3 DNA reads as TGCGCCAGCAGCTTGGGCGTCAGTACCTCCTACGAGCAGTACTTC. Translated: CASSLGVSTSYEQYF.

This chain links TRBV12-3 or TRBV12-4 with TRBJ2-1; D is perhaps TRBD1 (5 bases). The CDR3 contains 13 residues. Trimming took off 5 bases at V and 7 bases at J, with 12 bases between the two ends. The CDR3 DNA follows: TGTGCCAGCAGTCCCAGGGTTAGGAATGAGCAGTTCTTC. Translation: CASSPRVRNEQFF.

This clonotype was seen at least ten times. This chain connects TRBV6-5 to TRBJ2-7, with TRBD2 matching over 9 bases. Germline V lookup: CDR1 MNHEY, CDR2 SVGAGI. V was clipped by 6 bases and J by 2 bases; unmatched bases: 8. The length of the CDR3 is 15 residues. CDR3 bases: TGTGCCAGCAGCCTGAGTTTAGCGGGAGCCTACGAGCAGTACTTC. It specifies CASSLSLAGAYEQYF.

The chain links TRBV10-2 to TRBJ2-5; D could derive from TRBD1 or TRBD2 (5 bases each). The CDR3 is 15 amino acids. V was shortened by 8 bases and J by 5 bases, with 21 bases between the two germline ends. Germline values: CDR1 WSHSY, CDR2 SAAADI. CDR3 sequence: CASSPVGDMLETQYF. The CDR3 DNA reads as TGCGCCAGCTCCCCAGTGGGGGATATGTTGGAGACCCAGTACTTC.

This clonotype was recorded at least ten times. V and J are TRBV12-3 or TRBV12-4 and TRBJ1-1; D unclear. V lost 6 bases to trimming and J lost 6 bases, with 17 bases between them. The CDR3 is 14 amino acids. The CDR3 sequence is CASRPNSQSSEAFF. For the CDR3, the DNA is TGTGCCAGCAGACCAAACAGCCAGAGCTCTGAAGCTTTCTTT.

The sample holds a few counts of this clonotype. The chain uses TRBV7-9 and TRBJ2-1; 8 bases align to TRBD2. This CDR3 contains 15 residues. The ends lost 5 bases at V and 8 bases at J; junction bases unmatched: 11. Germline-derived CDR1 and CDR2 are SEHNR and FQNEAQ (reference sequence). The CDR3: CASSPSGLESHEQFF. The DNA for the CDR3 is TGTGCCAGCAGCCCCTCGGGACTAGAGTCTCATGAGCAGTTCTTC.

The chain links TRBV7-2 to TRBJ1-4, with D perhaps matching TRBD1 (5 bases). Trimming removed 4 bases from V and 7 bases from J, with 16 bases in between. Germline V gene data show CDR1 as SGHTA and CDR2 as FQGNSA. CDR3 length: 15 residues. CDR3 bases: TGTGCCAGCAGCTCCCGCGCGGGGGAGGTTGAAAAACTGTTTTTT. Amino acid sequence: CASSSRAGEVEKLFF.

This clonotype turned up a few times. This chain connects TRBV5-1 to TRBJ2-7, with a possible D match to TRBD2 (6 bases). This CDR3 is 14 amino acids long. V was cut by 1 base and J by 2 bases, with 10 bases left in between. In germline, CDR1 is SGHRS, CDR2 YFSETQ. The CDR3 DNA sequence: TGCGCCAGCAGCTTGTGGGAGGAAACCTACGAGCAGTACTTC. Translated: CASSLWEETYEQYF.

The chain has TRBV15 and TRBJ1-4; D remains ambiguous. This CDR3 is built from 16 residues. CDR1 and CDR2 from the germline V gene are LNHNV and YYDKDF (reference sequence). The V gene lost 0 bases and the J gene lost 2 bases, with 10 bases spanning the gap. CDR3 DNA sequence: TGTGCCACCAGCAGAGAGTCGGTTTCTACTAATGAAAAACTGTTTTTT. Translating gives CATSRESVSTNEKLFF. The full variable domain, its missing parts supplied by reference TRBV15 and TRBJ1-4, is DAMVIQNPRYQVTQFGKPVTLSCSQTLNHNVMYWYQQKSSQAPKLLFHYYDKDFNNEADTPDNFQSRRPNTSFCFLDIRSPGLGDTAMYLCATSRESVSTNEKLFFGSGTQLSVL.

The sample holds a few counts of this clonotype. CDR3 in amino acids: CASSLHNEQFF. CDR3 nucleotides: TGTGCCAGCAGCTTACACAATGAGCAGTTCTTC. The rearrangement joins TRBV11-2 to TRBJ2-1; D unclear. Germline V gives CDR1 SGHAT, CDR2 FQNNGV. Trimming removed 2 bases from V and 5 bases from J, with 1 base in between. The CDR3 extends over 11 amino acids.